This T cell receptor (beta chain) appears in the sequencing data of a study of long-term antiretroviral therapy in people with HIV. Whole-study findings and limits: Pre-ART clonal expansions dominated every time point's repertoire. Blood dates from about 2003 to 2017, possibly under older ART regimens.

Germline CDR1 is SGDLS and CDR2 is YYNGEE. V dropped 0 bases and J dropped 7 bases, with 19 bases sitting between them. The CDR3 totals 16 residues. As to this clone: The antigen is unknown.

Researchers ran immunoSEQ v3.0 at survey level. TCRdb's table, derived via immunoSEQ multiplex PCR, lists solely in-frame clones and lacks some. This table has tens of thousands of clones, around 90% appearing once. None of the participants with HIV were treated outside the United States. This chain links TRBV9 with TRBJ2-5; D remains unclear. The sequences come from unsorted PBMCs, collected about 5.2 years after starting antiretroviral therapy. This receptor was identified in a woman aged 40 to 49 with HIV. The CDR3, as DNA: TGTGCCAGCAGCGTAGGGGATACACTAATGCTGGGGACCCAGTACTTC. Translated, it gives CASSVGDTLMLGTQYF.